The 16 T cell receptor beta chains in this list originate from one sample, sequenced in a study of glioma-infiltrating T cells. Using RNA template, CDR3s of TCR alpha and beta were amplified with iRepertoire arm-PCR. A single record per CDR3 protein comes from TCRdb applying MiXCR to the multiplex PCR reads. The data hold more than 350,000 distinct CDR3 sequences, with around 45% observed a single time. The sequenced sample consisted of glioma tissue, nonneoplastic brain tissue, or PBMCs (not recorded which). These TCRs come from a human donor with low-grade glioma or glioblastoma, undergoing nonglioma brain surgery, or in good health (not recorded which).

This clonotype was seen a few times. The chain joins TRBV28 to TRBJ2-5, with D possibly matching TRBD2 (6 bases). CDR3 length: 16 residues. Trimming left V 1 base short and J 5 bases short, with 17 bases between. CDR1 is MDHEN and CDR2 is SYDVKM in the germline V gene. The CDR3 reads CASSLFRGIDGETQYF. CDR3 nucleotides: TGTGCCAGCAGTTTATTTCGCGGGATTGATGGCGAGACCCAGTACTTC. The full variable domain, completed using reference TRBV28 and TRBJ2-5, is DVKVTQSSRYLVKRTGEKVFLECVQDMDHENMFWYRQDPGLGLRLIYFSYDVKMKEKGDIPEGYSVSREKKERFSLILESASTNQTSMYLCASSLFRGIDGETQYFGPGTRLLVL.

This clonotype appeared many times. One end of the junction does not line up with germline, which may come from a read error. This chain links TRBV27 with TRBJ2-1; possible D gene TRBD2, 6 bases. The length of the CDR3 is 16 residues. CDR1 is MNHEY, CDR2 SMNVEV, per germline (reference sequence). The CDR3 region is CASSFVGGDSHNEQFF. CDR3 nucleotide sequence: TGTGCCAGCAGTTTTGTAGGCGGGGACTCCCACAATGAGCAGTTCTTC.

This clonotype was detected many times. This sequence joins TRBV28 and TRBJ2-1, with 7 bases aligning to TRBD2. The junction had 9 bases not matched to a gene; V was cut back by 9 bases and J by 1 base. The CDR3 sequence is 15 residues long. Germline values: CDR1 MDHEN, CDR2 SYDVKM. The CDR3 is CASGSQRGSYNEQFF. The CDR3, as DNA: TGTGCCAGTGGTTCCCAGCGGGGTTCCTACAATGAGCAGTTCTTC. Variable domain in full (rest from reference TRBV28 and TRBJ2-1): DVKVTQSSRYLVKRTGEKVFLECVQDMDHENMFWYRQDPGLGLRLIYFSYDVKMKEKGDIPEGYSVSREKKERFSLILESASTNQTSMYLCASGSQRGSYNEQFFGPGTRLTVL.

This clonotype was detected many times. This chain links TRBV28 with TRBJ1-2; D is undetermined. Germline CDR1 reads MDHEN; CDR2 reads SYDVKM. This CDR3 has 12 residues. The V end was cut by 8 bases, the J end by 4 bases, with 11 bases between. The CDR3 DNA follows: TGTGCCAGCGCCCCTAGAATCTATGGCTACACCTTC. This encodes CASAPRIYGYTF.

The rearrangement uses TRBV28 and TRBJ1-3; D unclear. V was cut by 10 bases and J by 15 bases, with 16 bases left in between. Germline CDR1 and CDR2: MDHEN and SYDVKM. The CDR3 is 10 residues long. CDR3 protein: CATRPHRKYF. In DNA, the CDR3 is TGTGCCACCAGGCCCCACCGGAAATATTTT. The full variable domain, with the rest looked up from reference TRBV28 and TRBJ1-3, is DVKVTQSSRYLVKRTGEKVFLECVQDMDHENMFWYRQDPGLGLRLIYFSYDVKMKEKGDIPEGYSVSREKKERFSLILESASTNQTSMYLCATRPHRKYFGEGSWLTVV.

V and J are TRBV12-3 or TRBV12-4 and TRBJ2-1; TRBD1 matches 11 bases. The CDR3 totals 14 residues. The V and J ends lost 6 bases and 13 bases, in that order; junction bases with no gene match: 11. CDR3 protein: CASRTGTGGISQFF. As DNA, the CDR3 is TGTGCCAGCAGGACCGGGACAGGGGGTATATCTCAGTTCTTC.

With regard to this clonotype: A read error may account for a junction end that differs from germline. The gene calls are TRBV20-1 and TRBJ1-5; D gene unclear. Germline assignment: CDR1 DFQATT and CDR2 SNEGSKA (reference sequence). The CDR3 extends over 17 amino acids. CDR3 region: CSAGSTPSWISNQPKHF. The CDR3 DNA reads TGCAGTGCCGGGTCCACGCCCTCATGGATAAGCAATCAGCCCAAGCATTTT.

This sequence joins TRBV4-2 and TRBJ2-7; either TRBD1 or TRBD2 may fit D (5 bases each). Deletions cut 2 bases from V and 0 bases from J, with 17 bases between. The germline V gene has CDR1 LGHNA and CDR2 YNFKEQ. The CDR3 is made up of 17 amino acids. CDR3 loop: CASSQPPGLQISYEQYF. The CDR3 coding sequence is TGTGCCAGCAGCCAACCCCCGGGGCTTCAAATCTCCTACGAGCAGTACTTC.

The CDR3 spells CASSLAKTGTDTQYF. Here the CDR3 DNA reads TGTGCCAGCAGCTTGGCGAAGACAGGCACAGATACGCAGTATTTT. The gene calls are TRBV5-4 and TRBJ2-3; TRBD1 is a possible D gene (5 bases). The CDR3 has 15 amino acids. Germline V gives CDR1 SGHNT, CDR2 YYREEE (reference sequence). Trimming pared 0 bases from V and 1 base from J, leaving 9 bases between.

A note on this clonotype: At one end the junction does not follow the germline gene, possibly because of a read error. This chain uses TRBV7-7 with TRBJ2-5; 7 bases map to TRBD2. Germline V gene sequence: CDR1 SSHAT, CDR2 FNYEAQ (reference sequence). The CDR3 extends over 16 amino acids. The CDR3 sequence: CASSSGGPLYQETQYF. The CDR3, as DNA: TGTGCTAGCAGCTCGGGAGGACCCCTTTACCAAGAGACCCAGTACTTC.

The V and J genes are TRBV7-3 and TRBJ2-3; 8 positions agree with TRBD2. Per the germline V gene, CDR1 is SGHTA and CDR2 is FQGTGA. J lost 4 bases, V lost 3 bases, and 6 bases had no gene match. CDR3 size: 15 residues. CDR3 coding DNA: TGTGCCAGCAGCTTGAGCGGGAGAAATTCAGATACGCAGTATTTT. Residues: CASSLSGRNSDTQYF.

The chain uses TRBV28 and TRBJ1-2; D gene unclear. Germline CDR1 MDHEN, CDR2 SYDVKM. CDR3 size: 13 residues. The germline V and J ends were trimmed by 5 bases and 4 bases, with 11 bases remaining between them. This CDR3 is CASSPGLTYGYTF. In DNA, the CDR3 is TGTGCCAGCAGTCCGGGTCTGACCTATGGCTACACCTTC.

Concerning this clonotype itself: One end of the junction is discordant with germline, which a read error may explain. The V and J genes are TRBV6-7 and TRBJ2-4; tentative D call: TRBD1 (6 bases). TRBV6-7 counts as an open reading frame of uncertain function. The CDR3 is made up of 12 amino acids. The CDR3 DNA follows: TGTTCCAGCAGTTACACCCCCGGGACACTGTACTTC. It encodes CSSSYTPGTLYF.

The chain combines TRBV6-1 with TRBJ2-2, with D possibly TRBD2 on 6 matching bases. This CDR3 is 15 amino acids long. Trimming shortened V by 6 bases and J by 2 bases, and 13 bases separated the two germline ends. Germline CDR1 MNHNS, CDR2 SASEGT. The CDR3 sequence is CASSRFGTNTGELFF. CDR3 nucleotides: TGTGCCAGCAGCCGATTTGGGACTAACACCGGGGAGCTGTTTTTT.

This clonotype was recorded at least ten times. The chain recombines TRBV27 with TRBJ2-1; D gene unclear. Trimming cost V 3 bases and J 2 bases, with 8 bases left between them. This CDR3 is built from 14 residues. Per the germline V gene, CDR1 is MNHEY and CDR2 is SMNVEV (reference sequence). As DNA, the CDR3 is TGTGCCAGCAGTTTGAATACAGCCTACAATGAGCAGTTCTTC. Amino acid sequence: CASSLNTAYNEQFF.

Only a few counts were recorded for this clonotype. The chain recombines TRBV28 with TRBJ2-3, with D unresolved. This CDR3 spans 17 amino acids. Germline CDR1 reads MDHEN; CDR2 reads SYDVKM. The V gene lost 4 bases and the J gene lost 0 bases, with 17 bases spanning the gap. CDR3 bases: TGTGCCAGCAGTTGGCCGGCCTCCGGATCGAGCACAGATACGCAGTATTTT. Translating it yields CASSWPASGSSTDTQYF.